Listed below are T cell receptor beta chains from one sample, sequenced in a study of cytomegalovirus exposure and HLA in healthy donors. Clones were sequenced by immunoSEQ multiplex PCR, and TCRdb holds only the in-frame ones, with some missing. The data hold 200,000 to 250,000 clones, with 75% to 85% observed a single time. The sequenced sample consisted of PBMCs. The receptors come from a woman between 40 and 55 years old in good health and CMV-seronegative. The CDR3 runs from the conserved cysteine through the conserved F or W. A D gene is named only where the DNA matches it firmly. The size entry is marked missing in some rows and otherwise reads once, few, many or a size class.

DNA	CDR3	J	size	V	D
TGTGCCAGCAGCCTAAGAATAGGAACCGGGACTAGCCGTCCCAATGAGCAGTTCTTC	CASSLRIGTGTSRPNEQFF	TRBJ2-1	-	TRBV7-6	TRBD2
TGCGCCAGCAGCCAAGATGGTAATGCGGCTCAGCCCCAGCATTTT	CASSQDGNAAQPQHF	TRBJ1-5	-	TRBV4-1	-
TGCAGCGCCCGGATCGACAGATTCGGCGCGGACGAGCAGTACTTC	CSARIDRFGADEQYF	TRBJ2-7	-	TRBV29-1	-
TGTGCCAGCAGTTTTTATCGGGATCAGCCCCAGCATTTT	CASSFYRDQPQHF	TRBJ1-5	-	TRBV27	-
TGTGCCAGCAGCAATAGCGGGAGGGCCTACGAGCAGTACTTC	CASSNSGRAYEQYF	TRBJ2-7	-	TRBV7-2	TRBD2
TGTGCCAGTAGTTCGGGACAGGGACTCACTGAAGCTTTCTTT	CASSSGQGLTEAFF	TRBJ1-1	once	TRBV19	TRBD1
TGTGCCAGCAGCCCGGACTTGAGCTCCTACAATGAGCAGTTCTTC	CASSPDLSSYNEQFF	TRBJ2-1	-	TRBV7-3	-
TGTGCCAGCAGCTTAAGGTCGCCGGGGAGATCCGGGGAGCTGTTTTTT	CASSLRSPGRSGELFF	TRBJ2-2	once	TRBV7-2	-
TGTGCCAGCAGTTACCGACAGGGTGGCTACACCTTC	CASSYRQGGYTF	TRBJ1-2	-	TRBV6-6	TRBD1
TGTGCCAGCAGACCTAATCCATATCAGCCCCAGCATTTT	CASRPNPYQPQHF	TRBJ1-5	-	TRBV28	-
TGTGCCAGCAGCTCCCGACACGAAGGGACCCAGTACTTC	CASSSRHEGTQYF	TRBJ2-5	-	TRBV7-3	-
TGTGCCAGCAGCTTAGCAGGGGGCCATGGCTACACCTTC	CASSLAGGHGYTF	TRBJ1-2	-	TRBV7-9	TRBD1
TGTGCCTGGAGTGGGACAGGGGCCGAGCAGTACTTC	CAWSGTGAEQYF	TRBJ2-7	-	TRBV30	TRBD1
TGTGCCAGCAGCTTGGATCTGGCGGGTGGGGGGGAGACCCAGTACTTC	CASSLDLAGGGETQYF	TRBJ2-5	few	TRBV5-6	-
TGTGCCATCAGTCACAGTGAACATGGCTACACCTTC	CAISHSEHGYTF	TRBJ1-2	-	TRBV10-3	-
TGTGCCATCAGCCGACTAGGCAATGAGCAGTTCTTC	CAISRLGNEQFF	TRBJ2-1	-	TRBV10-3	-
TGTGCCAGCAGGGACCTCGGGACTAGCATAGACGAGCAGTACTTC	CASRDLGTSIDEQYF	TRBJ2-7	-	TRBV6-5	TRBD2
TGCAGTGCTAGAGTCCGGGACAGGGTGTTTTTT	CSARVRDRVFF	TRBJ1-4	few	TRBV20-1	TRBD1
TGTGCCAGCAGTGCGGGGACTAGCGGGAGGGCCGAAGATACGCAGTATTTT	CASSAGTSGRAEDTQYF	TRBJ2-3	-	TRBV28	TRBD2
TGTGCCAGCAGCAGGTCCTGGACAGGCGAACCCTACACCTTC	CASSRSWTGEPYTF	TRBJ1-2	once	TRBV5-6	TRBD1
TGTGCCTGGGGGACATTTCAGACCCAGTACTTC	CAWGTFQTQYF	TRBJ2-5	-	TRBV30	-
TGCAGCGTTGTCCCGACAGGGCTAGACACAGATACGCAGTATTTT	CSVVPTGLDTDTQYF	TRBJ2-3	-	TRBV29-1	TRBD1
TGTGCCAGCAGCCTAGACGGGGACTATGGCTACACCTTC	CASSLDGDYGYTF	TRBJ1-2	-	TRBV4-2	-
TGTGCCAGCAGTGAAGGTCACAGAGCCTACGAGCAGTACTTC	CASSEGHRAYEQYF	TRBJ2-7	-	TRBV6-1	-
TGTGCCTGGAGGCCCGGACAGATGAACACTGAAGCTTTCTTT	CAWRPGQMNTEAFF	TRBJ1-1	-	TRBV30	-
TGTGCCAGCAGTGGAATCGGGGGGGCCTACAATGAGCAGTTCTTC	CASSGIGGAYNEQFF	TRBJ2-1	-	TRBV2	TRBD2
TGTGCCAGCAGCTCCGGGACACCGTCCTATGGCTACACCTTC	CASSSGTPSYGYTF	TRBJ1-2	few	TRBV5-6	-
TGTGCCTGGGCTGGACAGGGCTACGAGCAGTACTTC	CAWAGQGYEQYF	TRBJ2-7	-	TRBV30	TRBD1
TGTGCCAGCAGAGGACTAGCGGGAGCCGTCCGAGAGACCCAGTACTTC	CASRGLAGAVRETQYF	TRBJ2-5	-	TRBV2	TRBD2
TGTGCCAGCAGTTTTACCGGGAGCACAGATACGCAGTATTTT	CASSFTGSTDTQYF	TRBJ2-3	-	TRBV28	-
TGTGCCTGGAGTGTAAAGGGGGCGCAGGGCTACACCTTC	CAWSVKGAQGYTF	TRBJ1-2	-	TRBV30	TRBD1
TGTGCCAGCAGCGTAGCTTCCGGGAGTCTCTACGAGCAGTACTTC	CASSVASGSLYEQYF	TRBJ2-7	-	TRBV9	-
TGTGCCAGCAGCTTAGCGAGTGGCTATGGCTACACCTTC	CASSLASGYGYTF	TRBJ1-2	-	TRBV7-9	-
TGCGCCAGCAGCCAAGCGTTGCCTATCTCCTACGAGCAGTACTTC	CASSQALPISYEQYF	TRBJ2-7	-	TRBV4-1	-
TGTGCCAGCAGCTTGTTTCGGGGCTACGAGCAGTACTTC	CASSLFRGYEQYF	TRBJ2-7	-	TRBV5-4	-
TGTGCCAGCAAGGTGACAGTGGGCCCTGAAAAACTGTTTTTT	CASKVTVGPEKLFF	TRBJ1-4	once	TRBV6-5	-
TGTGCCAGCAGTCGCGGGCCTACCTACGAGCAGTACTTC	CASSRGPTYEQYF	TRBJ2-7	-	TRBV27	-
TGTGCCATCAGTTCCGGGACAGACATCAGAGCTGAAGCTTTCTTT	CAISSGTDIRAEAFF	TRBJ1-1	few	TRBV10-3	TRBD1